One sample yielded the 30 T cell receptor beta chains listed below, sequenced in a study of identical twins. A single record per CDR3 protein comes from TCRdb applying MiXCR to the 5' RACE reads. The repertoire holds 350,000 or so distinct CDR3 sequences, with approximately 8.8% as singletons. The sequencing sample was made of naive T cells sorted from blood. The receptor set was obtained from a woman in her forties or fifties in good health.

The sample holds many counts of this clonotype. The chain joins TRBV4-1 to TRBJ2-3; no definite D call. The CDR3 sequence is 15 residues long. Germline CDR1 reads MGHRA; CDR2 reads YSYEKL. V gave up 8 bases and J gave up 1 base, with 16 bases separating them. For the CDR3, the DNA is TGCGCCAGCTCGTCCATCGGTAGTGGCACAGATACGCAGTATTTT. The encoded protein is CASSSIGSGTDTQYF.

Only a few counts were recorded for this clonotype. The chain couples TRBV11-3 to TRBJ2-2; D remains unclear. This CDR3 contains 16 residues. The germline CDR1 and CDR2 sequences are SGHNT and YENEEA. V lost 5 bases and J 1 base, leaving 14 bases between the germline ends. CDR3 nucleotide sequence: TGTGCCAGCAGCCCACCCGGAAGGGAGAACACCGGGGAGCTGTTTTTT. As protein: CASSPPGRENTGELFF.

This clonotype turned up a few times. This chain uses TRBV28 with TRBJ2-1; 8 bases match TRBD2. V lost 5 bases and J lost 4; bases outside the gene matches: 7. Per germline, CDR1 MDHEN and CDR2 SYDVKM. There are 15 residues in the CDR3. For the CDR3, the DNA is TGTGCCAGCAGTGCCGGGGGGGGACCTTACAATGAGCAGTTCTTC. Encoded protein: CASSAGGGPYNEQFF.

In its sample, this clonotype was seen a few times. The chain couples TRBV20-1 to TRBJ2-3; D may be TRBD2 (6 bases). Germline V gene sequence: CDR1 DFQATT, CDR2 SNEGSKA (reference sequence). The CDR3 is made up of 15 amino acids. The V and J ends lost 6 bases and 0 bases respectively, with 16 bases between them. The CDR3 sequence is CSAPPSGGSTDTQYF. CDR3 bases: TGCAGTGCCCCTCCTAGTGGGGGGAGCACAGATACGCAGTATTTT.

This clonotype was seen repeatedly, ten times or more. V usage is TRBV5-1 and J usage is TRBJ2-7; D is unclear. The CDR3 is made up of 12 amino acids. In germline, CDR1 is SGHRS, CDR2 YFSETQ. Trimming took off 0 bases at V and 2 bases at J, with 3 bases between the two ends. CDR3 in amino acids: CASSLGTYEQYF. The CDR3 nucleotides are TGCGCCAGCAGCTTGGGGACCTACGAGCAGTACTTC. Variable domain in full (rest from reference TRBV5-1 and TRBJ2-7): KAGVTQTPRYLIKTRGQQVTLSCSPISGHRSVSWYQQTPGQGLQFLFEYFSETQRNKGNFPGRFSGRQFSNSRSEMNVSTLELGDSALYLCASSLGTYEQYFGPGTRLTVT.

This clonotype turned up a few times. The chain recombines TRBV18 with TRBJ2-7, with 10 bases aligning to TRBD1. CDR1 KGHSH and CDR2 LQKENI come from the germline V gene. J was trimmed by 4 bases and V by 3 bases; bases with no gene match: 9. CDR3 length: 16 amino acids. The CDR3 DNA reads as TGTGCCAGCTCACCCCTTTCGACAGGGGGCCTGTACGAGCAGTACTTC. Translating gives CASSPLSTGGLYEQYF.

This clonotype was found a few times. The chain is built from TRBV27 and TRBJ2-7; D unclear. Germline lookup yields CDR1 MNHEY and CDR2 SMNVEV (reference sequence). Trimming stripped 5 bases from V and 2 bases from J, with 10 bases between. There are 13 residues in the CDR3. Here the CDR3 reads CASSARAPYEQYF. CDR3 in DNA: TGTGCCAGCAGTGCTCGGGCTCCCTACGAGCAGTACTTC.

V gene TRBV5-8 combines with J gene TRBJ1-5; D is unclear. Germline V lookup: CDR1 SGHTS, CDR2 YDEGEE. The CDR3 has 15 amino acids. V dropped 4 bases and J dropped 1 base, with 12 bases sitting between them. CDR3 loop: CASSGVGNSNQPQHF. CDR3 nucleotide sequence: TGTGCCAGCAGCGGGGTCGGGAACAGCAATCAGCCCCAGCATTTT.

The gene calls are TRBV27 and TRBJ2-1; the match to TRBD1 covers 10 bases. Germline V gene sequence: CDR1 MNHEY, CDR2 SMNVEV (reference sequence). Losses at the gene ends were 7 bases for V and 4 bases for J; bases not matched to a gene: 4. The CDR3 spans 14 residues. CDR3 protein: CASTGDRGYNEQFF. As DNA, the CDR3 is TGTGCCAGCACCGGGGACAGGGGATACAATGAGCAGTTCTTC.

This clonotype was detected a few times. The chain combines TRBV28 with TRBJ1-5; 10 positions match TRBD1. The trim removed 7 bases at V and 6 bases at J, leaving 15 bases unmatched. This CDR3 region has 17 residues. CDR1 and CDR2 (germline): MDHEN, SYDVKM. The CDR3 DNA reads TGTGCCAGCACCCTCTCGAGCGGACAGGGGGGGCGTCAGCCCCAGCATTTT. It yields the protein CASTLSSGQGGRQPQHF.

This clonotype was observed a handful of times. The chain joins TRBV30 to TRBJ2-3; D is unclear. Germline CDR1 reads GTSNPN; CDR2 reads SVGIG (reference sequence). The CDR3 extends over 13 amino acids. Trimming left V 0 bases short and J 8 bases short, with 12 bases between. This chain's CDR3 is CAWSVVFEVTQYF. In DNA, the CDR3 is TGTGCCTGGAGTGTTGTTTTCGAGGTTACGCAGTATTTT.

The chain is built from TRBV24-1 and TRBJ2-3; 10 bases are shared with TRBD2. Germline V CDR1 and CDR2: KGHDR, SFDVKD. V lost 7 bases and J lost 3; bases outside the gene matches: 9. CDR3 length equals 16 residues. The CDR3, as DNA: TGTGCCACCAGCCCTGCTCCTAGCGGGAGAACAGATACGCAGTATTTT. It yields the protein CATSPAPSGRTDTQYF.

This clonotype was seen many times. The chain couples TRBV5-1 to TRBJ2-4; 15 positions agree with TRBD2. The CDR3 spans 21 residues. The germline gives CDR1 SGHRS, CDR2 YFSETQ. J gave up 3 bases and V 4 bases, and 17 bases lay outside the gene matches. The CDR3, as DNA: TGCGCCAGCAGCCTCGAGGCCTCGGGACTAGCGGGAGGTAGCGGCAAAAACATTCAGTACTTC. This sequence encodes CASSLEASGLAGGSGKNIQYF.

In its sample, this clonotype was seen a few times. The chain joins TRBV21-1 to TRBJ2-1; TRBD2, the D gene given by the table, was not confirmed from the DNA. TRBV21-1 is a pseudogene locus. This CDR3 is built from 16 residues. The CDR3 sequence: CASSKSSPLGGNEQFF. The CDR3, as DNA: TGTGCCAGCAGCAAATCTTCCCCGCTTGGAGGCAATGAGCAGTTCTTC.

This chain uses TRBV6-1 with TRBJ2-1; a possible D gene is TRBD2 (6 bases). Trimming cost V 5 bases and J 7 bases, with 12 bases left between them. Germline CDR1 reads MNHNS; CDR2 reads SASEGT. This CDR3 is 13 amino acids long. The CDR3 here is CASSSLLANEQFF. CDR3 in DNA: TGTGCCAGCAGTTCCTTGCTAGCGAATGAGCAGTTCTTC.

This clonotype was observed at least ten times. The CDR3 DNA reads TGTGCCACCAGTGATTTGGCCAGGAGCTCCTACAATGAGCAGTTCTTC. This gives the protein CATSDLARSSYNEQFF. This sequence joins TRBV24-1 and TRBJ2-1; unclear D gene. Germline CDR1 is KGHDR and CDR2 is SFDVKD. With 0 bases removed from V and 0 bases from J, the gap between germline ends came to 8 bases. There are 16 residues in the CDR3.

The table lists this clonotype with many counts. J is TRBJ2-1 and V is TRBV3-1; D is unresolved. Germline CDR1 is LGHDT and CDR2 is YNNKEL (reference sequence). This CDR3 spans 14 amino acids. The V end was cut by 2 bases, the J end by 8 bases, with 13 bases between. CDR3 bases: TGTGCCAGCAGCCAATTAACGGGTACCTATGAGCAGTTCTTC. This sequence encodes CASSQLTGTYEQFF.

With respect to this clonotype: In this CDR3 the conserved last residue, phenylalanine or tryptophan, is missing, so a read error is likely. The chain couples TRBV11-2 to TRBJ2-3, with TRBD2 matching 7 bases. CDR1 SGHAT and CDR2 FQNNGV come from the germline V gene. This CDR3 is built from 15 residues. V lost 1 base, J lost 8 bases, and 9 bases stayed unmatched. The CDR3 DNA sequence: TGTGCCAGCAGCTTAGCTGGTGGCGGGAGTGCTACGCAGTATTAT. It is translated as CASSLAGGGSATQYY.

This clonotype was counted between two and nine times. This rearrangement joins TRBV2 to TRBJ2-5; TRBD1 is a possible D gene (5 bases). Germline lookup yields CDR1 SNHLY and CDR2 FYNNEI. The CDR3 spans 14 residues. V was trimmed by 6 bases and J by 2 bases, leaving 13 bases between them. The CDR3 sequence: CASSKQDHQETQYF. The CDR3 region has the DNA TGTGCCAGCAGCAAACAGGACCATCAAGAGACCCAGTACTTC. Complete variable domain (other parts from reference TRBV2 and TRBJ2-5): EPEVTQTPSHQVTQMGQEVILRCVPISNHLYFYWYRQILGQKVEFLVSFYNNEISEKSEIFDDQFSVERPDGSNFTLKIRSTKLEDSAMYFCASSKQDHQETQYFGPGTRLLVL.

In its sample, this clonotype was seen a few times. The DNA of the CDR3 is TGTGCTCGGAAGAGCGCGAACACCGGGGAGCTGTTTTTT. Translating it yields CARKSANTGELFF. This chain joins TRBV7-9 and TRBJ2-2; D uncertain. The CDR3 runs 13 residues. Germline loops: CDR1 SEHNR, CDR2 FQNEAQ (reference sequence).

CDR3 DNA: TGTGCCAGCCTTATTGGGGGGGCCTACTATGGCTACACCTTC. Translation: CASLIGGAYYGYTF. The V call is TRBV21-1, the J call TRBJ1-2; TRBD1 reflects the table's D call only, with no check against the DNA. TRBV21-1 is given as a pseudogene. The CDR3 sequence is 14 residues long.

Many counts were recorded for this clonotype. V usage is TRBV20-1 and J usage is TRBJ2-5; perhaps TRBD2 as D (6 bases). The CDR3 is 15 residues long. The V and J ends lost 4 bases and 0 bases respectively, with 15 bases between them. Germline V gene sequence: CDR1 DFQATT, CDR2 SNEGSKA (reference sequence). CDR3 sequence: CSATSLAAHQETQYF. The CDR3 DNA reads as TGCAGTGCTACCTCGTTAGCGGCACACCAAGAGACCCAGTACTTC.

The rearrangement joins TRBV2 to TRBJ1-1; possibly TRBD1 for D (5 bases). Germline CDR1 reads SNHLY; CDR2 reads FYNNEI. V lost 3 bases, J lost 1 base, and 9 bases lay in between. The CDR3 runs 14 residues. The CDR3 protein is CASSEGDPNTEAFF. The CDR3 DNA sequence: TGTGCCAGCAGTGAGGGGGATCCGAACACTGAAGCTTTCTTT.

V and J are TRBV6-1 and TRBJ2-1; 8 bases map to TRBD1. The CDR3 runs 15 residues. V lost 5 bases, J lost 4 bases, and 7 bases stayed unmatched. Germline V gene lookup returns CDR1 MNHNS and CDR2 SASEGT. The CDR3 loop is CASSRSGQVYNEQFF. The CDR3 DNA reads as TGTGCCAGCAGTCGGTCGGGACAGGTTTACAATGAGCAGTTCTTC.

This chain joins TRBV20-1 and TRBJ2-3; 8 bases fit TRBD1. Germline V gene lookup returns CDR1 DFQATT and CDR2 SNEGSKA (reference sequence). J was trimmed by 2 bases and V by 3 bases; bases with no gene match: 13. This CDR3 contains 17 residues. DNA of the CDR3: TGCAGTGCTAGGTGGACAGGGCCCACTAGATACACAGATACGCAGTATTTT. Protein sequence: CSARWTGPTRYTDTQYF.

This clonotype was detected ten times or more. The V gene is TRBV12-3 or TRBV12-4, the J gene TRBJ2-3; TRBD1 matches 9 bases. This CDR3 is built from 14 residues. The V and J ends lost 5 bases and 6 bases, in that order; junction bases with no gene match: 6. CDR3 nucleotides: TGTGCCAGCAGTACCGGGACAGGGACGGATACGCAGTATTTT. This encodes CASSTGTGTDTQYF.

This clonotype was found a few times. The chain recombines TRBV7-9 with TRBJ2-3; no firm D call. The CDR3 extends over 17 amino acids. The germline V gene encodes CDR1 SEHNR and CDR2 FQNEAQ (reference sequence). V lost 2 bases, J lost 0 bases, and 15 bases lay in between. The CDR3 is CASSLMGVAASTDTQYF. The CDR3 bases are TGTGCCAGCAGCTTAATGGGCGTGGCAGCTAGCACAGATACGCAGTATTTT. Complete variable domain (other parts from reference TRBV7-9 and TRBJ2-3): DTGVSQNPRHKITKRGQNVTFRCDPISEHNRLYWYRQTLGQGPEFLTYFQNEAQLEKSRLLSDRFSAERPKGSFSTLEIQRTEQGDSAMYLCASSLMGVAASTDTQYFGPGTRLTVL.

The gene calls are TRBV12-3 or TRBV12-4 and TRBJ2-1; 8 bases map to TRBD2. V trimming: 6 bases; J trimming: 8 bases; junction bases outside the gene matches: 21. The CDR3 runs 18 residues. CDR3 in amino acids: CASRLILFGREGLDEQFF. In DNA, the CDR3 is TGTGCCAGCAGATTGATTCTCTTCGGACGGGAGGGCCTCGATGAGCAGTTCTTC.

This clonotype was recorded many times. The V call is TRBV20-1, the J call TRBJ2-3; 8 bases are shared with TRBD2. The V segment lost 1 base and the J segment 5 bases; nucleotides outside the gene matches: 8. CDR3 size: 15 residues. The germline CDR1 and CDR2 sequences are DFQATT and SNEGSKA (reference sequence). The CDR3 DNA is TGCAGTGCTAGAGGTAGATCCAGCGGGAGAGATACGCAGTATTTT. This translates into CSARGRSSGRDTQYF.

This clonotype was counted only a few times. This chain links TRBV29-1 with TRBJ2-7; D gene ambiguous. Germline assignment: CDR1 SQVTM and CDR2 ANQGSEA. V lost 4 bases, J lost 6 bases, and 16 bases lay in between. The CDR3 covers 13 residues. The CDR3 loop reads CSVVNSVSVEQYF. The DNA of the CDR3 is TGCAGCGTTGTTAACTCCGTATCGGTCGAGCAGTACTTC.